Listed here are 32 T cell receptor beta chains from one sample, sequenced in a study of blood T cell repertoires in COVID-19. The table came from immunoSEQ multiplex PCR; TCRdb's copy has only in-frame clones and leaves some out. This table holds 100,000 to 150,000 clones, around 86% found once. Sequencing was carried out using peripheral blood. The origin of the receptors is a man in his forties with active or convalescent COVID-19.

The J gene is TRBJ1-1, the V gene TRBV6-5, with TRBD1 as a possible D gene (5 bases). Germline V gene sequence: CDR1 MNHEY, CDR2 SVGAGI. The V and J ends lost 4 bases and 2 bases respectively, with 14 bases between them. The CDR3 length is 15 residues. The CDR3 reads CASSSQSGGNTEAFF. DNA for the CDR3: TGTGCCAGCAGTTCACAGTCGGGGGGAAACACTGAAGCTTTCTTT.

The rearrangement uses TRBV7-9 and TRBJ1-2; 8 bases align to TRBD1. Trimming removed 0 bases from V and 8 bases from J; junction bases left unmatched: 2. The CDR3 sequence is 13 residues long. CDR1 SEHNR and CDR2 FQNEAQ come from the germline V gene (reference sequence). The CDR3 nucleotides read TGTGCCAGCAGCTTAGCAGACAGGGGCGGCTACACCTTC. Translated: CASSLADRGGYTF. Based on the CDR3 plus reference TRBV7-9 and TRBJ1-2, the full variable domain is DTGVSQNPRHKITKRGQNVTFRCDPISEHNRLYWYRQTLGQGPEFLTYFQNEAQLEKSRLLSDRFSAERPKGSFSTLEIQRTEQGDSAMYLCASSLADRGGYTFGSGTRLTVV.

The chain combines TRBV29-1 with TRBJ1-2, with TRBD1 identical over 7 bases. Looked up from germline, CDR1 is SQVTM and CDR2 is ANQGSEA. CDR3 length: 11 amino acids. The J segment lost 6 bases and the V segment lost 6 bases, leaving 4 bases of the junction unmatched. The CDR3 reads CSVWTGDGYTF. The DNA for the CDR3 is TGCAGCGTGTGGACAGGTGATGGCTACACCTTC.

V and J are TRBV5-1 and TRBJ2-5; D not certain. Germline CDR1 reads SGHRS; CDR2 reads YFSETQ. V was cut by 7 bases and J by 0 bases, with 10 bases left in between. The CDR3 is 13 residues long. CDR3 nucleotides: TGCGCCAGCTATGACGGGTACCAAGAGACCCAGTACTTC. It encodes CASYDGYQETQYF. Looking up the rest from reference TRBV5-1 and TRBJ2-5 gives the full variable domain: KAGVTQTPRYLIKTRGQQVTLSCSPISGHRSVSWYQQTPGQGLQFLFEYFSETQRNKGNFPGRFSGRQFSNSRSEMNVSTLELGDSALYLCASYDGYQETQYFGPGTRLLVL.

The gene calls are TRBV5-6 and TRBJ1-2, with D possibly TRBD1 on 6 matching bases. There are 14 residues in the CDR3. CDR1 is SGHDT and CDR2 is YYEEEE in the germline V gene. V lost 4 bases to trimming and J lost 4 bases, with 14 bases between them. The CDR3 nucleotides are TGTGCCAGCAGCCGTGGACAGAGCTTCTATGGCTACACCTTC. This encodes CASSRGQSFYGYTF.

This clone is medium-sized by share. The V gene is TRBV5-1, the J gene TRBJ2-7; TRBD2 matches at 11 bases. With 4 bases clipped from V and 4 bases from J, the junction kept 4 bases outside the gene matches. This CDR3 comprises 14 residues. The germline CDR1 and CDR2 sequences are SGHRS and YFSETQ. CDR3 in amino acids: CASSVTSGAYEQYF. CDR3 DNA: TGCGCCAGCAGCGTGACTAGCGGGGCATACGAGCAGTACTTC.

This rearrangement joins TRBV10-3 to TRBJ2-7; TRBD2 aligns across 13 bases. J gave up 5 bases and V 0 bases, and 10 bases lay outside the gene matches. CDR1 ENHRY and CDR2 SYGVKD come from the germline V gene. This CDR3 spans 18 amino acids. CDR3 bases: TGTGCCATCAGTGAGTCACGAGGTACTAGCGGGGGGGCTCACGAGCAGTACTTC. Its translation is CAISESRGTSGGAHEQYF.

The rearrangement uses TRBV12-5 and TRBJ1-6, with 8 positions matching TRBD1. V lost 6 bases to trimming and J lost 1 base; unmatched junction nucleotides: 8. The CDR3 has 17 residues. The germline CDR1 and CDR2 sequences are LGHNT and FRNRAP. The CDR3 reads CASGNTGGGSYNSPLHF. In nucleotides, the CDR3 is TGTGCTAGTGGCAACACAGGGGGGGGTTCCTATAATTCACCCCTCCACTTT.

This chain joins TRBV3-1 (or the pseudogene TRBV3-2) and TRBJ2-3, with 9 positions matching TRBD2. Losses at the gene ends were 0 bases for V and 2 bases for J; bases not matched to a gene: 12. The germline V gene has CDR1 LGHDT and CDR2 YNNKEL (reference sequence). CDR3 length: 19 residues. The CDR3 loop is CASSQDRVRTSGSTDTQYF. CDR3 DNA sequence: TGTGCCAGCAGCCAAGATCGGGTGCGAACTAGCGGGTCCACAGATACGCAGTATTTT.

The chain joins TRBV6-5 to TRBJ2-2; D is perhaps TRBD1 (5 bases). The CDR3 sequence is 13 residues long. Trimming removed 6 bases at V and 6 bases at J, with 11 bases between. CDR1 and CDR2 from the germline V gene are MNHEY and SVGAGI. CDR3 sequence reads: CASSRDRAGELFF. CDR3 DNA sequence: TGTGCCAGCAGCAGGGATCGGGCCGGGGAGCTGTTTTTT.

This clone has just one count. CDR3 in amino acids: CASSQVDRAAYNEQFF. CDR3 in DNA: TGTGCCAGCAGCCAAGTTGACAGGGCGGCCTACAATGAGCAGTTCTTC. The V call is TRBV5-6, the J call TRBJ2-1; 7 bases agree with TRBD1. This CDR3 region has 16 residues. From germline, CDR1 is SGHDT and CDR2 YYEEEE. V trimming: 4 bases; J trimming: 2 bases; junction bases outside the gene matches: 9.

This clone was seen only once. J is TRBJ2-4 and V is TRBV4-1; TRBD1 agrees at 8 bases. In germline, CDR1 is MGHRA, CDR2 YSYEKL. The CDR3 runs 15 residues. The trim removed 4 bases at V and 1 base at J, leaving 3 bases unmatched. The CDR3 loop is CASSPQGEAKNIQYF. The DNA for the CDR3 is TGCGCCAGCAGCCCACAGGGGGAGGCCAAAAACATTCAGTACTTC.

The chain links TRBV5-1 to TRBJ2-5, with TRBD2 as a possible D gene (5 bases). Germline CDR1 SGHRS, CDR2 YFSETQ. CDR3 length equals 15 residues. The ends were cut back, 0 bases at V and 4 bases at J, with 13 bases in the middle. CDR3 nucleotides: TGCGCCAGCAGCTTGGAGGACGAGGGAACAGAGACCCAGTACTTC. It yields the protein CASSLEDEGTETQYF.

This clone has just a few counts. V and J are TRBV6-6 and TRBJ1-1; a weak D match, TRBD1 (6 bases). CDR1 and CDR2 from the germline V gene are MNHNY and SVGAGI (reference sequence). The CDR3 is 14 amino acids. The V and J ends lost 7 bases and 4 bases respectively, with 16 bases between them. The CDR3 nucleotides are TGTGCCAGCACCTCAGGGGCGGCCGGCACTGAAGCTTTCTTT. Protein product: CASTSGAAGTEAFF.

The chain combines TRBV15 with TRBJ2-7; 10 nucleotides agree with TRBD1. This CDR3 region has 17 residues. Trimming at V came to 0 bases and at J to 6 bases, leaving 11 bases not matched to a gene. The germline V gene encodes CDR1 LNHNV and CDR2 YYDKDF (reference sequence). CDR3 nucleotide sequence: TGTGCCACCAGCAGAGACCCCGGGACAGGGGAGCTATCCGAGCAGTACTTC. Translating gives CATSRDPGTGELSEQYF.

The chain carries TRBV14 and TRBJ1-2; 7 positions match TRBD1. CDR3 length: 13 amino acids. The germline CDR1 and CDR2 sequences are SGHDN and FVKESK. V lost 6 bases and J lost 2; bases outside the gene matches: 3. In DNA, the CDR3 is TGTGCCAGCAGTCCGACAGGGAACTATGGCTACACCTTC. It encodes CASSPTGNYGYTF.

This chain uses TRBV3-1 (or the pseudogene TRBV3-2) with TRBJ1-6; TRBD1 matches 8 bases. The V and J ends lost 1 base and 5 bases, in that order; junction bases with no gene match: 4. This CDR3 contains 16 residues. Germline V lookup: CDR1 LGHDT, CDR2 YNNKEL (reference sequence). The CDR3, as DNA: TGTGCCAGCAGCCAAGGGACAGGGCTTAATAATTCACCCCTCCACTTT. Translated, it gives CASSQGTGLNNSPLHF.

This clone was recorded many times. The chain uses TRBV4-1 and TRBJ2-5; D unclear. This CDR3 has 14 amino acids. V lost 3 bases and J lost 0, with 8 bases in between. CDR1 MGHRA and CDR2 YSYEKL come from the germline V gene. DNA of the CDR3: TGCGCCAGCAGCCAGGGCGAGAACCAAGAGACCCAGTACTTC. Translated: CASSQGENQETQYF.

This clone occurred many times. The chain recombines TRBV9 with TRBJ2-2; TRBD2 matches at 10 bases. Trimming at V came to 4 bases and at J to 4 bases, leaving 7 bases not matched to a gene. The CDR3 runs 16 residues. Per the germline V gene, CDR1 is SGDLS and CDR2 is YYNGEE. This chain's CDR3 is CASSSERGGPTGELFF. For the CDR3, the DNA is TGTGCCAGCAGCTCAGAGCGGGGGGGCCCCACCGGGGAGCTGTTTTTT.

V gene TRBV18 combines with J gene TRBJ2-7; 8 bases match TRBD1. Germline values: CDR1 KGHSH, CDR2 LQKENI. J gave up 3 bases and V 6 bases, and 7 bases lay outside the gene matches. This CDR3 has 14 residues. The CDR3 protein is CASSRDRGGYEQYF. The CDR3 nucleotides read TGTGCCAGCTCCCGAGACAGGGGTGGCTACGAGCAGTACTTC.

V gene TRBV6-5 combines with J gene TRBJ2-5; tentative D call: TRBD2 (6 bases). There are 12 residues in the CDR3. V was clipped by 6 bases and J by 5 bases, with 10 bases between them. The germline V gene encodes CDR1 MNHEY and CDR2 SVGAGI. The CDR3 protein is CASREGRETQYF. DNA for the CDR3: TGTGCCAGCAGGGAGGGGAGGGAGACCCAGTACTTC.

The rearrangement links TRBV7-3 to TRBJ2-7; D is perhaps TRBD1 (6 bases). CDR3 length equals 14 residues. CDR1 is SGHTA and CDR2 is FQGTGA in the germline V gene. V was shortened by 5 bases and J by 7 bases, with 18 bases between the two germline ends. The CDR3 reads CASSQDRFDKEQYF. Written as DNA, the CDR3 is TGTGCCAGCAGCCAAGACAGGTTCGATAAAGAGCAGTACTTC. Combining the CDR3 with reference TRBV7-3 and TRBJ2-7 gives the whole variable domain GAGVSQTPSNKVTEKGKYVELRCDPISGHTALYWYRQSLGQGPEFLIYFQGTGAADDSGLPNDRFFAVRPEGSVSTLKIQRTERGDSAVYLCASSQDRFDKEQYFGPGTRLTVT.

The chain recombines TRBV5-4 with TRBJ2-3; possibly TRBD2 for D (6 bases). V was cut by 4 bases and J by 1 base, with 16 bases left in between. CDR3 size: 16 residues. The germline V gene encodes CDR1 SGHNT and CDR2 YYREEE (reference sequence). The CDR3 DNA sequence: TGTGCCAGCAGCCAAAAGACTCCGGGGGGCACAGATACGCAGTATTTT. Its protein is CASSQKTPGGTDTQYF. The variable domain in full, completed from reference TRBV5-4 and TRBJ2-3, reads ETGVTQSPTHLIKTRGQQVTLRCSSQSGHNTVSWYQQALGQGPQFIFQYYREEENGRGNFPPRFSGLQFPNYSSELNVNALELDDSALYLCASSQKTPGGTDTQYFGPGTRLTVL.

This sequence joins TRBV12-5 and TRBJ1-4; D is unclear. V gave up 3 bases and J gave up 3 bases, with 14 bases separating them. The CDR3 extends over 16 amino acids. Per germline, CDR1 LGHNT and CDR2 FRNRAP. This CDR3 is CASGFNLIGANEKLFF. The CDR3 nucleotides read TGTGCTAGTGGTTTCAATTTGATAGGAGCTAATGAAAAACTGTTTTTT.

The CDR3 DNA sequence: TGTGCCAGCAGCCAAGAGCGAGCGGGGGGCCGAGGCGAGCAGTACTTC. Translation gives CASSQERAGGRGEQYF. The V and J genes are TRBV3-1 (or the pseudogene TRBV3-2) and TRBJ2-7, with TRBD2 identical over 9 bases. Germline CDR1 is LGHDT and CDR2 is YNNKEL (reference sequence). V dropped 0 bases and J dropped 6; count of bases not matched to a gene: 9. The CDR3 covers 16 residues.

This clone was recorded only once. J is TRBJ2-7 and V is TRBV6-5; 10 bases align to TRBD1. The ends lost 6 bases at V and 2 bases at J; junction bases unmatched: 7. CDR1 and CDR2 from the germline V gene are MNHEY and SVGAGI. The CDR3 sequence is 15 residues long. The CDR3: CASRLSGTGAYEQYF. The CDR3 region has the DNA TGTGCCAGCAGGCTCAGCGGGACAGGGGCCTACGAGCAGTACTTC.

The V call is TRBV5-4, the J call TRBJ2-7; D unclear. Germline V gene lookup returns CDR1 SGHNT and CDR2 YYREEE (reference sequence). The V end lost 6 bases, the J end lost 2 bases, and 18 bases lay between the germline ends. The CDR3 sequence is 15 residues long. CDR3 loop: CASTKNMAEPYEQYF. CDR3 sequence (DNA): TGTGCCAGCACCAAAAATATGGCTGAACCCTACGAGCAGTACTTC.

V gene TRBV2 combines with J gene TRBJ2-5; a weak D match, TRBD1 (6 bases). CDR1 and CDR2 (germline): SNHLY, FYNNEI. The CDR3 loop spans 13 amino acids. V lost 9 bases, J lost 13 bases, and 24 bases lay in between. The CDR3 DNA reads TGTGCCAGTGGAGTCCCAGGGGCGAACGCAGGGTACTTC. This encodes CASGVPGANAGYF.

J is TRBJ2-6 and V is TRBV4-3; TRBD1 is a possible D gene (5 bases). Germline CDR1 reads LGHNA; CDR2 reads YSLEER. Trimming cost V 4 bases and J 2 bases, with 9 bases left between them. The CDR3 consists of 15 residues. As DNA, the CDR3 is TGCGCCAGCAGCCCGACAGCTGCTGGGGCCAACGTCCTGACTTTC. Translation gives CASSPTAAGANVLTF.

J is TRBJ1-5 and V is TRBV28; D gene uncertain. The CDR3 consists of 14 residues. Trimming took 3 bases from V and 0 from J, leaving 6 bases between them. CDR1 and CDR2 from the germline V gene are MDHEN and SYDVKM. CDR3 region: CASSFSSSNQPQHF. The CDR3 bases are TGTGCCAGCAGTTTTTCCAGTAGCAATCAGCCCCAGCATTTT.

V is TRBV4-2 and J is TRBJ1-2, with 7 bases lining up with TRBD1. Germline CDR1 LGHNA, CDR2 YNFKEQ. This CDR3 has 16 residues. Germline trimming cut 0 bases from V and 5 bases from J; bases unmatched to any gene: 9. The CDR3 is CASSQDEGQRGYGYTF. The CDR3 DNA is TGTGCCAGCAGCCAAGATGAGGGACAGCGAGGGTATGGCTACACCTTC.

V usage is TRBV6-5 and J usage is TRBJ2-3, with a weak D call TRBD2 (6 bases). CDR1 MNHEY and CDR2 SVGAGI come from the germline V gene. The CDR3 is 14 residues long. V was shortened by 6 bases and J by 5 bases, with 15 bases between the two germline ends. This CDR3 reads CASSYTSPQDTQYF. In nucleotides, the CDR3 is TGTGCCAGCAGCTATACTAGCCCCCAAGATACGCAGTATTTT.